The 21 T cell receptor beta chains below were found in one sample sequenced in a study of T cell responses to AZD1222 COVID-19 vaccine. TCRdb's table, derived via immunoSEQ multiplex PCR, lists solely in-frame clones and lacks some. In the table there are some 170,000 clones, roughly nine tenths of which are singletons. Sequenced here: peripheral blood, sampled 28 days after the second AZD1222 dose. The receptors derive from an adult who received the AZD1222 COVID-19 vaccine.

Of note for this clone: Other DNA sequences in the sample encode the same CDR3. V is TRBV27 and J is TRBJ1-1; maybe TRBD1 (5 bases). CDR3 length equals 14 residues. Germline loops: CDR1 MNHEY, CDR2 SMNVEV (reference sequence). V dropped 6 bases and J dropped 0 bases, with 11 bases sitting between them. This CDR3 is CASSLLGLNTEAFF. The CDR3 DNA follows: TGTGCCAGCAGCCTTTTGGGACTGAACACTGAAGCTTTCTTT.

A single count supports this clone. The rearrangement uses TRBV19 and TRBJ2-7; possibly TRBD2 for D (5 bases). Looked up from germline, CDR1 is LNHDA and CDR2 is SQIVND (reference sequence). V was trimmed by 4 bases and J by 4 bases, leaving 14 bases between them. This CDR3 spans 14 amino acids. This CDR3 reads CASSRFVSGYEQYF. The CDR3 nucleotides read TGTGCCAGTAGTAGATTTGTTTCGGGATACGAGCAGTACTTC.

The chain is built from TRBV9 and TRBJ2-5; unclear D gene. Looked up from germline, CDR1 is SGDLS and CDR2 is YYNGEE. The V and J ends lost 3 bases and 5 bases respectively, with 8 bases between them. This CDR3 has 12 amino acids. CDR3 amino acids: CASSGVRETQYF. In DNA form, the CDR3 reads TGTGCCAGCAGCGGGGTCCGGGAGACCCAGTACTTC.

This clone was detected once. The CDR3 is CATATMGQGHNYGYTF. The CDR3 region has the DNA TGCGCCACCGCGACAATGGGACAGGGGCACAACTATGGCTACACCTTC. The V and J genes are TRBV4-1 and TRBJ1-2; 10 nucleotides agree with TRBD1. Germline trimming cut 10 bases from V and 2 bases from J; bases unmatched to any gene: 13. Germline V lookup: CDR1 MGHRA, CDR2 YSYEKL. The CDR3 spans 16 residues.

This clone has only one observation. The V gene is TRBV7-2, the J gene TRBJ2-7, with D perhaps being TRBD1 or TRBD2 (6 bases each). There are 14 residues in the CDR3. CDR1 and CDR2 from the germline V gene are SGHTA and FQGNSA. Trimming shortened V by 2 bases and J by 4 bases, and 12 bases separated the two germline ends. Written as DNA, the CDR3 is TGTGCCAGCAGCTTAACAGGGACTTCGTACGAGCAGTACTTC. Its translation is CASSLTGTSYEQYF.

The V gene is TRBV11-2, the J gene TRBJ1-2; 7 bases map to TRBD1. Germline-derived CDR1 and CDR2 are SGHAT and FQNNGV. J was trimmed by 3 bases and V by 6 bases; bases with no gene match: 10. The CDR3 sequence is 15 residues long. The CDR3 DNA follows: TGTGCCAGCAGACTTGACAGGCAGGGGGACTATGGCTACACCTTC. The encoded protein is CASRLDRQGDYGYTF.

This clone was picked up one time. The CDR3 coding sequence is TGTGCCAGCAGCAATAACAGATACAATGAGCAGTTCTTC. Translated: CASSNNRYNEQFF. The J gene is TRBJ2-1, the V gene TRBV11-2; no firm D call. From germline, CDR1 is SGHAT and CDR2 FQNNGV. CDR3 size: 13 residues. V lost 5 bases and J lost 4, with 9 bases in between.

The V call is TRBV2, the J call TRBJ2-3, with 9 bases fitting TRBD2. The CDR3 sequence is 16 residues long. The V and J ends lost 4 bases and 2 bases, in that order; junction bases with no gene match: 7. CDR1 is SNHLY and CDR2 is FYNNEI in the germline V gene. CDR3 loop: CASSGRLAASTDTQYF. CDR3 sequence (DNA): TGTGCCAGCAGTGGTAGACTAGCGGCCTCCACAGATACGCAGTATTTT. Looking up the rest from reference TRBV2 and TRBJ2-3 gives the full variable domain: EPEVTQTPSHQVTQMGQEVILRCVPISNHLYFYWYRQILGQKVEFLVSFYNNEISEKSEIFDDQFSVERPDGSNFTLKIRSTKLEDSAMYFCASSGRLAASTDTQYFGPGTRLTVL.

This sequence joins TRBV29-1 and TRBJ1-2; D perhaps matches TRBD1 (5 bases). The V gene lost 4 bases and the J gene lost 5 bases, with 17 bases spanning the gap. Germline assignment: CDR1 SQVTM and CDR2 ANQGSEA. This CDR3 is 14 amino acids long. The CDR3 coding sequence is TGCAGCGTTGGCCCCCGGGGGGGGGTATATGGCTACACCTTC. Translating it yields CSVGPRGGVYGYTF.

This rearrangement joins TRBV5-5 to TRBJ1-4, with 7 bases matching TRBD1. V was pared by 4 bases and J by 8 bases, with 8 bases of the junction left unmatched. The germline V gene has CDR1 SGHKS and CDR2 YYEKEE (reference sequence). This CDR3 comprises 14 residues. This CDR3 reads CASSPTGRREKLFF. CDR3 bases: TGTGCCAGCAGCCCGACAGGGCGCCGGGAAAAACTGTTTTTT.

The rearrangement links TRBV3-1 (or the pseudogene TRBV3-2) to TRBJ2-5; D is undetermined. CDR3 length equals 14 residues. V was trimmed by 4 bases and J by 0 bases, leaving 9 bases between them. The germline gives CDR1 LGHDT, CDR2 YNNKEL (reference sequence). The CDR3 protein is CASSLTPYQETQYF. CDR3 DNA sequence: TGTGCCAGCAGCCTAACACCGTACCAAGAGACCCAGTACTTC.

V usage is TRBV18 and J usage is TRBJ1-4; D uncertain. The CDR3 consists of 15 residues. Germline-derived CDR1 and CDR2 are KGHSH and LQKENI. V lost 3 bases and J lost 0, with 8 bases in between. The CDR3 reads CASSPVWATNEKLFF. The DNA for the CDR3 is TGTGCCAGCTCACCGGTTTGGGCAACTAATGAAAAACTGTTTTTT.

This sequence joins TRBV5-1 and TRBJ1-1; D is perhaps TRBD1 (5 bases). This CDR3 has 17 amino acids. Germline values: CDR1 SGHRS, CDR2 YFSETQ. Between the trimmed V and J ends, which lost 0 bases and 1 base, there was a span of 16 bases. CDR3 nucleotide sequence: TGCGCCAGCAGCTTGGGAGACAGAGCTCGACGGAACACTGAAGCTTTCTTT. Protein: CASSLGDRARRNTEAFF.

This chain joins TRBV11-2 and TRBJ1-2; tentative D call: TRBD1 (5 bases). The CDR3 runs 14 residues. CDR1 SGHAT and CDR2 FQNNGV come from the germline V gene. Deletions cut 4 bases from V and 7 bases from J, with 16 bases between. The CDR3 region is CASSSGTAVGGYTF. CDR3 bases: TGTGCCAGCAGCTCAGGGACGGCCGTGGGTGGCTACACCTTC.

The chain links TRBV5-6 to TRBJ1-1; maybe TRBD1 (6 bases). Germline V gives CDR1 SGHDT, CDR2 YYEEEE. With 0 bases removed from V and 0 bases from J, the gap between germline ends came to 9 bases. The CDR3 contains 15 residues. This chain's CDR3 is CASSLVDRMNTEAFF. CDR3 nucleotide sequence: TGTGCCAGCAGCTTGGTTGACAGGATGAACACTGAAGCTTTCTTT.

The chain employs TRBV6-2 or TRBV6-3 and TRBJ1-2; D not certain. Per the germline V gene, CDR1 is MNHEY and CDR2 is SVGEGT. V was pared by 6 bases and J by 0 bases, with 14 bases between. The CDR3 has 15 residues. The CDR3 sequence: CASSSGSGANYGYTF. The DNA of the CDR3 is TGTGCCAGCAGCTCGGGATCGGGAGCTAACTATGGCTACACCTTC.

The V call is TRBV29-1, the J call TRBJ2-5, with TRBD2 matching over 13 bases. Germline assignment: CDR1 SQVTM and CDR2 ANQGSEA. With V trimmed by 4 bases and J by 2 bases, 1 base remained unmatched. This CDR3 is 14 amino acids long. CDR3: CSVGGLAGQETQYF. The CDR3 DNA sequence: TGCAGCGTTGGGGGACTAGCGGGGCAAGAGACCCAGTACTTC.

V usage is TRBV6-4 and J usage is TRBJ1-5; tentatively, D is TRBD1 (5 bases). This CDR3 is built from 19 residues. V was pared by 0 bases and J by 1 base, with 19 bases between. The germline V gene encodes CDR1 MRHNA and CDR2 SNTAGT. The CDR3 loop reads CASSDSWGRDETSNQPQHF. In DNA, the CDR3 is TGTGCCAGCAGTGACTCGTGGGGACGGGACGAGACCAGCAATCAGCCCCAGCATTTT.

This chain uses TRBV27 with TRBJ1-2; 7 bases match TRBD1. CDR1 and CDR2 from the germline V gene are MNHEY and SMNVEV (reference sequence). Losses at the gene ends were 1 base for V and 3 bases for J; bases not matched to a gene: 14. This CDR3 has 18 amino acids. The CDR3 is CASSLFATERGRDYGYTF. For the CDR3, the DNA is TGTGCCAGCAGTTTATTCGCGACGGAAAGGGGGCGAGACTATGGCTACACCTTC.

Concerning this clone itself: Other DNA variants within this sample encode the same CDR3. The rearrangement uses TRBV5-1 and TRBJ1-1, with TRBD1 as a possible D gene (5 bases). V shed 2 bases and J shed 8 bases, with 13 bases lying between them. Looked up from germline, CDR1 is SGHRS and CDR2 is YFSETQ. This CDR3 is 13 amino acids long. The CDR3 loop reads CASSFVQGAEAFF. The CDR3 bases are TGCGCCAGCAGCTTTGTCCAGGGAGCGGAAGCTTTCTTT.

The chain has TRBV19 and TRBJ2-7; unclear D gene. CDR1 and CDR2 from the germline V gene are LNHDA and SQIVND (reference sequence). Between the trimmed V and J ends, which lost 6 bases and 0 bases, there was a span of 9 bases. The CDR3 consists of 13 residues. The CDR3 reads CASRERSSYEQYF. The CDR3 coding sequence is TGTGCCAGTAGAGAGAGGAGCTCCTACGAGCAGTACTTC. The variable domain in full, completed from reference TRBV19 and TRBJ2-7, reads DGGITQSPKYLFRKEGQNVTLSCEQNLNHDAMYWYRQDPGQGLRLIYYSQIVNDFQKGDIAEGYSVSREKKESFPLTVTSAQKNPTAFYLCASRERSSYEQYFGPGTRLTVT.